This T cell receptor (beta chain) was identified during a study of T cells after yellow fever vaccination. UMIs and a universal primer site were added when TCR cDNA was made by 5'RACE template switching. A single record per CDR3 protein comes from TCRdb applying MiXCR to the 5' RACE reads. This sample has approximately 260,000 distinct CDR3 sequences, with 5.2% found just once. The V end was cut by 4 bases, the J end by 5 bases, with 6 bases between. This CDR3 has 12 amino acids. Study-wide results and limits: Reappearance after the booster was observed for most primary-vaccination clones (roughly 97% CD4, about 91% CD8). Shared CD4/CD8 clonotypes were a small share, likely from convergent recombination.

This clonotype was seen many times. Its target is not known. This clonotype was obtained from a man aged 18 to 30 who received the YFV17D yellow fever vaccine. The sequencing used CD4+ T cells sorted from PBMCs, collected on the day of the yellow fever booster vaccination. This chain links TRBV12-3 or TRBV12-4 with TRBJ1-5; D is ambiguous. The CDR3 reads CASSSEDQPQHF. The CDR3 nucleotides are TGTGCCAGCAGTTCCGAGGATCAGCCCCAGCATTTT.